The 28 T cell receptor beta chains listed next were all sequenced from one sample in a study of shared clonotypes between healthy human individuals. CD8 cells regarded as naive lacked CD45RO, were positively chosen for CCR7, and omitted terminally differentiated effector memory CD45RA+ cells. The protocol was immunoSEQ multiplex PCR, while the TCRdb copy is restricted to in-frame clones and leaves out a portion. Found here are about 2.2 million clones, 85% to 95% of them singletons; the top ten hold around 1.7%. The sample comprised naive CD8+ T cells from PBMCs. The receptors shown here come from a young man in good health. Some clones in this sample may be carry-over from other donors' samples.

CDR3 bases: TGTGCCAGCAGCTTAGGGGGCCCCAGTGAAAAACTGTTTTTT. It codes for CASSLGGPSEKLFF. The chain couples TRBV7-9 to TRBJ1-4; perhaps TRBD1 as D (5 bases). The CDR3 sequence is 14 residues long. The V and J ends lost 1 base and 7 bases respectively, with 10 bases between them. CDR1 is SEHNR and CDR2 is FQNEAQ in the germline V gene (reference sequence).

In DNA form, the CDR3 reads TGCAGTGCTAGATATCCCGGGGAGCTGTTTTTT. As protein: CSARYPGELFF. V gene TRBV20-1 combines with J gene TRBJ2-2; no definite D call. CDR3 size: 11 residues. Per the germline V gene, CDR1 is DFQATT and CDR2 is SNEGSKA (reference sequence). The ends were cut back, 2 bases at V and 6 bases at J, with 4 bases in the middle.

The CDR3 loop reads CASSISALANDEQFF. CDR3 sequence (DNA): TGTGCCAGTAGTATCTCGGCACTAGCTAACGATGAGCAGTTCTTC. The chain has TRBV19 and TRBJ2-1, with TRBD2 as a possible D gene (6 bases). CDR3 length: 15 residues. Trimming left V 3 bases short and J 8 bases short, with 17 bases between. Germline lookup yields CDR1 LNHDA and CDR2 SQIVND (reference sequence).

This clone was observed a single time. The DNA of the CDR3 is TGTGCCAGCAGCTTGGGGTCGGGGGACAGGGCTTTCTTT. Translating gives CASSLGSGDRAFF. The chain couples TRBV5-6 to TRBJ1-1; 8 nucleotides match TRBD1. After removal of 0 bases from V and 11 bases from J, the junction contained 6 bases not matched to a gene. The CDR3 contains 13 residues. Germline loops: CDR1 SGHDT, CDR2 YYEEEE.

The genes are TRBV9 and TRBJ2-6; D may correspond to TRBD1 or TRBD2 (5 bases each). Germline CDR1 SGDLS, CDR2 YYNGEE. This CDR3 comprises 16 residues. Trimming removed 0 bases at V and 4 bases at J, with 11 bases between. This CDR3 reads CASSVEVGTGANVLTF. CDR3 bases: TGTGCCAGCAGCGTAGAAGTCGGGACGGGGGCCAACGTCCTGACTTTC.

Here the CDR3 reads CATKVGTEAFF. The CDR3 DNA is TGTGCCACCAAGGTGGGCACTGAAGCTTTCTTT. The J gene is TRBJ1-1, the V gene TRBV27; D not resolved. The V and J ends lost 10 bases and 4 bases respectively, with 10 bases between them. CDR3 size: 11 residues. Per germline, CDR1 MNHEY and CDR2 SMNVEV (reference sequence).

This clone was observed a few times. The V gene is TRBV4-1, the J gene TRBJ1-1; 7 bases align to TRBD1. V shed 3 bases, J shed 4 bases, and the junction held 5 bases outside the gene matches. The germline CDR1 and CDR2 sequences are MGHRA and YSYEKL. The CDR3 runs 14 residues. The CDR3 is CASSQDRKGTEAFF. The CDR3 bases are TGCGCCAGCAGCCAGGACAGGAAGGGCACTGAAGCTTTCTTT.

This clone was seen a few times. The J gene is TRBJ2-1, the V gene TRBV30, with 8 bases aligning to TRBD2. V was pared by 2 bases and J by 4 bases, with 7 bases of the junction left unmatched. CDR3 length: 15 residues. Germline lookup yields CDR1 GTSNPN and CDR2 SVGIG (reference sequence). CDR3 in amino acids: CAWSLFSGVYNEQFF. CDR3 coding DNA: TGTGCCTGGAGTTTATTTAGCGGGGTATACAATGAGCAGTTCTTC.

CDR3 coding DNA: TGCAGCGTGCCCCACCGTGGGAATGAGCAGTTCTTC. It is translated as CSVPHRGNEQFF. The chain recombines TRBV29-1 with TRBJ2-1, with D hard to call. The germline gives CDR1 SQVTM, CDR2 ANQGSEA. V was trimmed by 6 bases and J by 7 bases, leaving 13 bases between them. The CDR3 totals 12 residues.

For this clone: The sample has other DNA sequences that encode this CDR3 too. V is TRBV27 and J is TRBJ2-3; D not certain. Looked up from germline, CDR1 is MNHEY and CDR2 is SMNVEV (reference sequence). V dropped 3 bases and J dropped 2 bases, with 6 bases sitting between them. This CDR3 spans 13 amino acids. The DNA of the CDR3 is TGTGCCAGCAGTTTCGGAAACACAGATACGCAGTATTTT. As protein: CASSFGNTDTQYF.

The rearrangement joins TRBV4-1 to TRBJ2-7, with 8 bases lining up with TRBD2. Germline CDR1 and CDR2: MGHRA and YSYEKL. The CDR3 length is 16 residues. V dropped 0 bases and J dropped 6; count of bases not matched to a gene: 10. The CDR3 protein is CASSQDPRTSYGEQYF. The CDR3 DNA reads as TGCGCCAGCAGCCAAGATCCAAGGACTAGCTACGGCGAGCAGTACTTC.

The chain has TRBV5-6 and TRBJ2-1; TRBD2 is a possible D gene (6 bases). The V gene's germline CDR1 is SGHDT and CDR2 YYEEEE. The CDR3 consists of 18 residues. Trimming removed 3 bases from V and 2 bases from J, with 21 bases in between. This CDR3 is CASSSRLEILSPYNEQFF. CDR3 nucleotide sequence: TGTGCCAGCAGCTCGAGACTAGAAATATTGTCCCCCTACAATGAGCAGTTCTTC.

CDR3 in DNA: TGTGCCAGCAGCGTAGCCAGGTCGACAGACCCTGGAAACACCATATATTTT. Translated: CASSVARSTDPGNTIYF. The rearrangement joins TRBV9 to TRBJ1-3; possible D gene TRBD1, 5 bases. V gave up 0 bases and J gave up 2 bases, with 15 bases separating them. The CDR3 extends over 17 amino acids. Germline CDR1 is SGDLS and CDR2 is YYNGEE.

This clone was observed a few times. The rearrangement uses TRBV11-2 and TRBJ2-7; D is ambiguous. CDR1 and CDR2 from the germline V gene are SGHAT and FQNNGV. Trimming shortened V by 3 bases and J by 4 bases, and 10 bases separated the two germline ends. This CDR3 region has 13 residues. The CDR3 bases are TGTGCCAGCAGCTTGTCATTGAGGTACGAGCAGTACTTC. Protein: CASSLSLRYEQYF.

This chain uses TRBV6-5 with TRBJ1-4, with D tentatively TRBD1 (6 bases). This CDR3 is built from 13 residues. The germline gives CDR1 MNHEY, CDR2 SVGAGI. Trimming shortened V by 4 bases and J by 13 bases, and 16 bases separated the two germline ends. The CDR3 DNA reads TGTGCCAGCAGTTCCTACAGGGATGATTTACTGTTTTTT. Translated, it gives CASSSYRDDLLFF.

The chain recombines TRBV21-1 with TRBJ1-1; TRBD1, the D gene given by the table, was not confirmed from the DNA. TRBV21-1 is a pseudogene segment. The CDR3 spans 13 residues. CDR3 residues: CASSKEHSKGAFF. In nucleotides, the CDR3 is TGTGCCAGCAGCAAAGAGCATTCAAAGGGGGCTTTCTTT.

The CDR3 DNA sequence: TGTGCCAGCAGCTTCCAGACGGAGGGCCCTGGAAACACCATATATTTT. Translating it yields CASSFQTEGPGNTIYF. The V gene is TRBV7-9, the J gene TRBJ1-3; D is undetermined. Trimming took off 3 bases at V and 2 bases at J, with 14 bases between the two ends. In germline, CDR1 is SEHNR, CDR2 FQNEAQ (reference sequence). This CDR3 contains 16 residues.

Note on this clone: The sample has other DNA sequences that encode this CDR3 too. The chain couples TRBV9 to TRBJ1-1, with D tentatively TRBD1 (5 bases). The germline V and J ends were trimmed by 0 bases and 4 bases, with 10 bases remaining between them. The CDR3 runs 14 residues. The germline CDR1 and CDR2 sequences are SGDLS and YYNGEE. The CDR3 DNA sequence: TGTGCCAGCAGCGTAGGGACCGGGGGCACTGAAGCTTTCTTT. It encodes CASSVGTGGTEAFF. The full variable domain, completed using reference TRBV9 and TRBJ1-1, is DSGVTQTPKHLITATGQRVTLRCSPRSGDLSVYWYQQSLDQGLQFLIQYYNGEERAKGNILERFSAQQFPDLHSELNLSSLELGDSALYFCASSVGTGGTEAFFGQGTRLTVV.

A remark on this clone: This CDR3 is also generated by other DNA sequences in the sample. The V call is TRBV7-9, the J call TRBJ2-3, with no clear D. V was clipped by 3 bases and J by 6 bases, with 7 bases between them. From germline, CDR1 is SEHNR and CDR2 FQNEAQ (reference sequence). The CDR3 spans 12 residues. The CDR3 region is CASSFVRDTQYF. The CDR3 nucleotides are TGTGCCAGCAGCTTTGTTAGGGATACGCAGTATTTT.

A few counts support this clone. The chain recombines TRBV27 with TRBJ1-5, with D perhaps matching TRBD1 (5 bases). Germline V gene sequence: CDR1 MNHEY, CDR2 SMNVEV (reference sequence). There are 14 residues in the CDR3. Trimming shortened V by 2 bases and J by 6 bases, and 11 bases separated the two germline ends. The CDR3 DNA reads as TGTGCCAGCAGTTTAGCTGTTGGGGCTCAGCCCCAGCATTTT. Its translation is CASSLAVGAQPQHF.

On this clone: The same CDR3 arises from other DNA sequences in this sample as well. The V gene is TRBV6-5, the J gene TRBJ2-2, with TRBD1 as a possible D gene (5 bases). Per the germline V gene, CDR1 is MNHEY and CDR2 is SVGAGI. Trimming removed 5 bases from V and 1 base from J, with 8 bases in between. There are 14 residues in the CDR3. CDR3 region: CASSPGQNTGELFF. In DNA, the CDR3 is TGTGCCAGCAGTCCCGGACAGAACACCGGGGAGCTGTTTTTT.

CDR3 DNA sequence: TGCGCCAGCAGCTTGGCCGGGGTGATGGACGAGCAGTACTTC. This translates into CASSLAGVMDEQYF. The genes are TRBV5-1 and TRBJ2-7, with a weak D call TRBD2 (5 bases). CDR1 is SGHRS, CDR2 YFSETQ, per germline. This CDR3 is 14 amino acids long. Trimming took off 0 bases at V and 5 bases at J, with 12 bases between the two ends.

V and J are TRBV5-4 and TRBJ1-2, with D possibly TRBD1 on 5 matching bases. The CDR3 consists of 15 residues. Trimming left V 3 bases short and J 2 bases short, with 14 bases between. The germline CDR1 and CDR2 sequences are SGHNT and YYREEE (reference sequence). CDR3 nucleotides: TGTGCCAGCAGCTCCGCCCGAAACAGGAACTATGGCTACACCTTC. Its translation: CASSSARNRNYGYTF.

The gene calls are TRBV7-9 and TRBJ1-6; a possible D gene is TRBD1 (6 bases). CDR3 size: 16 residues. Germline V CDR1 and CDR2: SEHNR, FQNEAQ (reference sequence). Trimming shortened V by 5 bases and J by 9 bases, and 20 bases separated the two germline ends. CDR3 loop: CASSLIDRMEGSPLHF. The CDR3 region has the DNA TGTGCCAGCAGCCTGATCGACAGGATGGAGGGTTCACCCCTCCACTTT.

This chain's CDR3 is CASSQDLGQGSGYTF. The CDR3 bases are TGCGCCAGCAGCCAAGATTTAGGCCAGGGAAGTGGCTACACCTTC. J is TRBJ1-2 and V is TRBV4-1; tentatively, D is TRBD1 (5 bases). CDR3 length equals 15 residues. Between the trimmed V and J ends, which lost 0 bases and 7 bases, there was a span of 15 bases. Germline-derived CDR1 and CDR2 are MGHRA and YSYEKL.

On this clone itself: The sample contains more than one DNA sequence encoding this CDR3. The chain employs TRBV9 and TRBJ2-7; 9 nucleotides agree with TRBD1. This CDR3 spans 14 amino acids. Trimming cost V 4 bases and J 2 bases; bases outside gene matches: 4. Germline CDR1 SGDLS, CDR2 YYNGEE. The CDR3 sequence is CASSPTGGTYEQYF. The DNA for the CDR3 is TGTGCCAGCAGCCCTACAGGGGGCACCTACGAGCAGTACTTC.

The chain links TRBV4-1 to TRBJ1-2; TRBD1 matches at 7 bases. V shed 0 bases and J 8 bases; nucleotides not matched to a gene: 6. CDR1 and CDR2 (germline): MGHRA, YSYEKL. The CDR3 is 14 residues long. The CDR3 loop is CASSQETTGRGYTF. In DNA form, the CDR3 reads TGCGCCAGCAGCCAAGAAACGACAGGGAGAGGCTACACCTTC.

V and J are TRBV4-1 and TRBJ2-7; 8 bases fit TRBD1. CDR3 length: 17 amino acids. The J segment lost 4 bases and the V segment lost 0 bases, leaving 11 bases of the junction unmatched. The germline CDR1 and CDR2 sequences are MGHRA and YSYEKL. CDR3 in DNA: TGCGCCAGCAGCCAAGAAAGAAACAGGGGGAAGGAATACGAGCAGTACTTC. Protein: CASSQERNRGKEYEQYF.